The 3 T cell receptor beta chains below were found in one sample sequenced in a study of a mutant IDH1 vaccine in newly diagnosed glioma. These receptors are not linked to any known antigen. Time point meaning: week 11, during vaccination. All doses held 300 ug of mutant IDH1 20-mer peptide, with topical imiquimod. Only in-frame clones appear in the TCRdb table, and some are missing; sequencing was by immunoSEQ multiplex PCR. Of roughly 60,000 clones in the sample, 70% to 85% were seen once. The sequencing here drew on PBMCs, taken from a glioma patient whose treatment included an IDH1 peptide vaccine. The receptors derive from a young man with glioma.

This chain uses TRBV9 with TRBJ2-5; the match to TRBD2 covers 12 bases. The CDR3 is made up of 15 amino acids. Germline CDR1 and CDR2: SGDLS and YYNGEE. V lost 0 bases, J lost 3 bases, and 0 bases stayed unmatched. CDR3 coding DNA: TGTGCCAGCAGCGTAGGACTAGCGGGAGAAGAGACCCAGTACTTC. Protein product: CASSVGLAGEETQYF. The full variable domain, completed using reference TRBV9 and TRBJ2-5, is DSGVTQTPKHLITATGQRVTLRCSPRSGDLSVYWYQQSLDQGLQFLIQYYNGEERAKGNILERFSAQQFPDLHSELNLSSLELGDSALYFCASSVGLAGEETQYFGPGTRLLVL.

This clone was counted a few times. CDR3 DNA sequence: TGTGCCAGCAGTTTCCGGACCGGTACCTACGAGCAGTACTTC. Protein product: CASSFRTGTYEQYF. The rearrangement uses TRBV28 and TRBJ2-7; the D is unclear. The CDR3 sequence is 14 residues long. In germline, CDR1 is MDHEN, CDR2 SYDVKM. V lost 3 bases and J 2 bases, leaving 11 bases between the germline ends.

The V call is TRBV7-9, the J call TRBJ1-2; D ambiguous. V was shortened by 1 base and J by 5 bases, with 8 bases between the two germline ends. The CDR3 extends over 13 amino acids. Germline lookup yields CDR1 SEHNR and CDR2 FQNEAQ (reference sequence). CDR3 amino acids: CASSLETIYGYTF. The DNA for the CDR3 is TGTGCCAGCAGCTTAGAGACAATTTATGGCTACACCTTC. Filled out from reference TRBV7-9 and TRBJ1-2, the complete variable domain reads DTGVSQNPRHKITKRGQNVTFRCDPISEHNRLYWYRQTLGQGPEFLTYFQNEAQLEKSRLLSDRFSAERPKGSFSTLEIQRTEQGDSAMYLCASSLETIYGYTFGSGTRLTVV.